This T cell receptor (beta chain) was recorded in a study of T-cell memory formation after mild COVID-19. The study, taken as a whole, reports: Clones that contracted from day 15 to 85 had balanced CD4/CD8; later expanders were CD4+ biased. The main location of contracting CD4+ clones was CM and EM, and that of contracting CD8+ clones was EMRA.

V was trimmed by 2 bases and J by 2 bases, leaving 13 bases between them. Germline loops: CDR1 MNHEY, CDR2 SVGEGT. The CDR3 totals 15 residues. UMIs and sample barcodes were carried by the TCR alpha and TCR beta cDNA libraries that 5'RACE produced using constant-segment primers. TCRdb reprocessed the 5' RACE reads via MiXCR and lists one record per CDR3 protein. The sample carries 300,000 to 400,000 distinct CDR3 sequences, 10% to 15% recorded once. This clonotype was seen a handful of times. Its matching antigen is unknown. V gene TRBV6-2 or TRBV6-3 combines with J gene TRBJ2-7; D unresolved. The sequenced sample was PBMCs or a T cell subset sorted from them (not recorded which). The source of this sequence is a man aged 18-30 years who had mild COVID-19 (a few samples of this study predate the infection). Cell type and time point are not known. The CDR3 DNA sequence: TGTGCCAGCAGTTACGACCAGGCCATGACCTACGAGCAGTACGTC. As protein: CASSYDQAMTYEQYV.